The TCR beta chain under discussion was sequenced for a study of blood T cells in healthy people across ages. Study in general: Template-switching capture recovered about one barcoded beta molecule per two T cells. Notes on the study in general: More naive CD4+ cells and higher diversity marked long-lived donors relative to aged donors.

For the second PCR, which ran for 7 to 11 cycles, a sample-barcoded 5' primer and a J-beta primer mix were used. Sequencing of every sample gave 2.5 million or more CDR3-containing paired-end reads. TCRdb re-derived calls from the 5' RACE reads in MiXCR, one entry per CDR3 protein. The sample consists of about 670,000 distinct CDR3 sequences, around 38% of them appearing once. The amount of total RNA extracted per sample was at least 6 micrograms. This clonotype was recorded a few times. The target antigen is unknown. The trim removed 2 bases at V and 2 bases at J, leaving 8 bases unmatched. CDR1 is SGHAT and CDR2 is FQNNGV in the germline V gene. This CDR3 comprises 17 residues.

Sample: blood. The chain recombines TRBV11-2 with TRBJ2-3, with 9 bases fitting TRBD2. The source of this sequence is a man at least 80 years old in good health. In DNA form, the CDR3 reads TGTGCCAGCAGCTTAATAGGAGCTAGCGGGGCCACAGATACGCAGTATTTT. It codes for CASSLIGASGATDTQYF.